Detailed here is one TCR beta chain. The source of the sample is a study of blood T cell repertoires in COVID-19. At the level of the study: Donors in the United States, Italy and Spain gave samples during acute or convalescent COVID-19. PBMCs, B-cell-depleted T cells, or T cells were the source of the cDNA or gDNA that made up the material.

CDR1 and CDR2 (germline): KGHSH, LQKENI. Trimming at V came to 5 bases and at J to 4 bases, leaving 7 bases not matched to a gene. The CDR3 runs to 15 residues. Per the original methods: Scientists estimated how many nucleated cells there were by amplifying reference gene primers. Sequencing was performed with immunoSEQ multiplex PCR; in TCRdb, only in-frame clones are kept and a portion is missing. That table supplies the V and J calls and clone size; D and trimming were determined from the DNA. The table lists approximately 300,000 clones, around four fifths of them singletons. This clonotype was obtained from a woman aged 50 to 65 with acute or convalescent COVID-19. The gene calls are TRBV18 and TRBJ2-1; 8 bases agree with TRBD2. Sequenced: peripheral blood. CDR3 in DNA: TGTGCCAGCTCAAGGGAGCGGGAGAAATACAATGAGCAGTTCTTC. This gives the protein CASSREREKYNEQFF. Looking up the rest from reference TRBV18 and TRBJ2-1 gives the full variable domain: NAGVMQNPRHLVRRRGQEARLRCSPMKGHSHVYWYRQLPEEGLKFMVYLQKENIIDESGMPKERFSAEFPKEGPSILRIQQVVRGDSAAYFCASSREREKYNEQFFGPGTRLTVL.